These T cell receptor beta chains were read from a single sample in a study of shared clonotypes between healthy human individuals. Sequencing used immunoSEQ multiplex PCR; TCRdb keeps in-frame clones, though not all of them. This sample carries over a million clones, around three quarters of them seen once, and the ten largest clones take roughly 0.62%. Sequencing input: memory CD4+ T cells from PBMCs. These receptors came from a man in his late teens or twenties in good health. Some clones in this sample may be carry-over from other donors' samples. The CDR3 runs from the conserved cysteine through the conserved F or W. Fields, in order: J gene, V gene, clone size, D gene, CDR3 protein, CDR3 DNA. The D gene is left open where the match is weak. For some rows the clone size is stated as once, few or many, or as a class when expanded; others skip it.

TRBJ2-7,TRBV21-1,.,.,CASSPRGAGSYEQYF,TGTGCCAGCAGCCCCCGGGGAGCAGGCTCCTACGAGCAGTACTTC
TRBJ2-1,TRBV4-1,.,.,CASSPRGGLERKSSYNEQFF,TGCGCCAGCAGCCCTAGGGGGGGTCTTGAGCGGAAGAGCTCCTACAATGAGCAGTTCTTC
TRBJ1-2,TRBV6-1,.,TRBD1,CASSGTGGFYGYTF,TGTGCCAGCAGCGGGACAGGGGGATTCTATGGCTACACCTTC
TRBJ2-7,TRBV28,.,.,CAIRDGVSYEQYF,TGTGCCATCCGCGACGGGGTCTCCTACGAGCAGTACTTC
TRBJ1-1,TRBV20-1,.,.,CSASPGTEAFF,TGCAGTGCTAGCCCGGGCACTGAAGCTTTCTTT
TRBJ2-2,TRBV11-2,.,TRBD1,CASSPDRVTGELFF,TGTGCCAGCAGCCCGGACAGGGTTACCGGGGAGCTGTTTTTT
TRBJ1-1,TRBV19,.,.,CASSIVMWVSDTEAFF,TGTGCCAGTAGTATAGTCATGTGGGTCTCGGACACTGAAGCTTTCTTT
TRBJ1-5,TRBV30,.,.,CAWAGSYNQPQHF,TGTGCCTGGGCGGGTTCTTACAATCAGCCCCAGCATTTT
TRBJ1-1,TRBV6-5,.,.,CASSERVQAAAFF,TGTGCCAGCAGCGAGAGGGTACAGGCTGCAGCTTTCTTT
TRBJ2-3,TRBV25-1,.,.,CASSDPEDTQYF,TGTGCCAGCAGTGACCCTGAAGATACGCAGTATTTT
TRBJ1-2,TRBV28,.,TRBD1,CASSLWSGGNYGYTF,TGTGCCAGCAGTTTATGGTCAGGGGGTAACTATGGCTACACCTTC
TRBJ2-3,TRBV2,.,TRBD2,CASSFSGASTDTQYF,TGTGCCAGCAGTTTCAGCGGGGCCAGCACAGATACGCAGTATTTT
TRBJ2-1,TRBV19,.,TRBD1,CASSRQGPYNEQFF,TGTGCCAGTAGTCGACAGGGGCCCTACAATGAGCAGTTCTTC
TRBJ1-2,TRBV20-1,few,.,CSASSGLPYTF,TGCAGTGCTAGTTCCGGGTTGCCCTACACCTTC
TRBJ1-5,TRBV28,.,.,CATFPGTLGFQPQHF,TGTGCCACCTTTCCAGGGACCCTAGGTTTTCAGCCCCAGCATTTT
TRBJ1-3,TRBV25-1,few,.,CASSVGANTIYF,TGTGCCAGCAGCGTAGGGGCAAACACCATATATTTT
TRBJ2-6,TRBV19,once,.,CASSYSGALGANVLTF,TGTGCCAGTAGTTACTCGGGGGCACTCGGGGCCAACGTCCTGACTTTC
TRBJ1-5,TRBV7-2,.,TRBD1,CASSLGDRNQPQHF,TGTGCCAGCAGCTTAGGGGACAGAAATCAGCCCCAGCATTTT
TRBJ1-5,TRBV19,.,.,CASSMIGMSNQPQHF,TGTGCCAGTAGTATGATAGGGATGAGCAATCAGCCCCAGCATTTT
TRBJ2-3,TRBV5-6,few,TRBD2,CASSLLAGASLRFADTQYF,TGTGCCAGCAGCTTACTAGCGGGAGCCTCACTAAGGTTCGCAGATACGCAGTATTTT
TRBJ2-3,TRBV27,.,TRBD2,CASSTPQRTSGSHTQYF,TGTGCCAGCAGTACCCCGCAAAGGACTAGCGGGAGTCATACGCAGTATTTT
TRBJ1-3,TRBV18,many,.,CASSPPSRGGNTIYF,TGTGCCAGCTCACCACCAAGCCGGGGTGGAAACACCATATATTTT
TRBJ2-1,TRBV6-5,once,.,CASSSSGTNRNEQFF,TGTGCCAGCAGCTCCTCCGGGACAAATCGTAATGAGCAGTTCTTC
TRBJ1-4,TRBV6-1,.,TRBD1,CASRQGHEKLFF,TGTGCCAGCAGACAGGGGCATGAAAAACTGTTTTTT
TRBJ1-2,TRBV7-2,.,.,CASSLSVGYGYTF,TGTGCCAGCAGCTTAAGTGTAGGCTATGGCTACACCTTC
TRBJ1-5,TRBV19,.,.,CASLVGGGNQPQHF,TGTGCCAGTCTCGTAGGGGGTGGCAATCAGCCCCAGCATTTT
TRBJ2-1,TRBV5-1,.,TRBD2,CASSTTSGPNEQFF,TGCGCCAGCAGCACGACTAGCGGTCCTAATGAGCAGTTCTTC
TRBJ1-2,TRBV6-5,.,.,CASSYSSISANYGYTF,TGTGCCAGCAGTTACTCGTCTATCTCGGCTAACTATGGCTACACCTTC
TRBJ1-5,TRBV28,.,.,CASSRQVTQPQHF,TGTGCCAGCAGCAGACAGGTGACTCAGCCCCAGCATTTT
TRBJ2-5,TRBV5-4,.,TRBD1,CASSSGQFGGTQYF,TGTGCCAGCAGCTCGGGACAGTTCGGTGGGACCCAGTACTTC
TRBJ2-7,TRBV6-1,.,TRBD1,CASTPTGGKEYEQYF,TGTGCCAGCACCCCGACAGGGGGCAAGGAGTACGAGCAGTACTTC
TRBJ2-1,TRBV28,.,.,CASRGASAGNEQFF,TGTGCCAGCAGGGGGGCGAGCGCTGGTAATGAGCAGTTCTTC
TRBJ2-2,TRBV18,few,.,CASSPWQGGNTGELFF,TGTGCCAGCTCACCTTGGCAGGGTGGTAACACCGGGGAGCTGTTTTTT
TRBJ1-2,TRBV18,once,.,CASSPGFRVRDGYTF,TGTGCCAGCTCACCTGGATTCAGGGTGCGGGATGGCTACACCTTC
TRBJ1-2,TRBV5-1,.,.,CASSSVPESVPAF,TGCGCCAGCAGCTCCGTCCCGGAATCCGTCCCGGCCTTC
TRBJ2-7,TRBV6-1,.,TRBD1,CASSDRDRVNNEQYF,TGTGCCAGCAGTGACCGGGACAGGGTGAATAACGAGCAGTACTTC
TRBJ2-3,TRBV7-2,.,.,CASSFIDTQYF,TGTGCCAGCAGCTTTATAGATACGCAGTATTTT
TRBJ1-4,TRBV10-2,.,.,CARNREAGSNEKLFF,TGCGCCAGAAACCGAGAGGCGGGTTCGAATGAAAAACTGTTTTTT
TRBJ1-6,TRBV6-5,.,TRBD1,CASSLGGQGPSPLHF,TGTGCCAGCAGCTTAGGGGGACAGGGACCGTCACCCCTCCACTTT
TRBJ1-1,TRBV10-3,.,TRBD1,CAISEEGAVMNTEAFF,TGTGCCATCAGTGAGGAGGGGGCGGTTATGAACACTGAAGCTTTCTTT
TRBJ1-3,TRBV5-1,.,.,CASKAEGGNTIYF,TGCGCCAGTAAAGCCGAGGGCGGAAACACCATATATTTT